This T cell receptor (beta chain) was recorded in a study of cytomegalovirus exposure and HLA in healthy donors. Whole-study results and caveats: Among the sequence variants, a highly shared cluster was likely an artifact of sequencing. Most TCR sequences were rare, but some public TCRs occurred in many donors. Most CMV-associated TCR beta chains were later found to appear HLA-restricted.

Turning to this clone: The antigen is undetermined.

The PCR ran on 60 Vbeta and 13 Jbeta primers. The protocol was immunoSEQ multiplex PCR, while the TCRdb copy is restricted to in-frame clones and leaves out a portion. The sample holds 100,000 to 150,000 clones. Sequencing used PBMCs. The receptor was isolated from a woman in her forties in good health and CMV-seronegative.

CDR3 protein: CASSTDRGAGQTQYF. CDR3 DNA: TGTGCCAGCAGTACGGACAGGGGCGCGGGGCAGACCCAGTACTTC. The chain has TRBV14 and TRBJ2-5; TRBD1 agrees at 9 bases. Looked up from germline, CDR1 is SGHDN and CDR2 is FVKESK. The CDR3 is made up of 15 amino acids. V lost 6 bases and J lost 6; bases outside the gene matches: 11.